This TCR beta chain was observed in a study of cytomegalovirus exposure and HLA in healthy donors. The CDR3 contains 13 residues. Trimming cost V 2 bases and J 2 bases, with 5 bases left between them. Germline CDR1 reads SGHRS; CDR2 reads YFSETQ. Broader study findings: The number of N-insertions in an Asian-associated ancestry cluster was reportedly below the 666-donor mean in a later analysis. Sequencing artifact likely explains a cluster of highly shared sequence variants. Most subjects had HLA-A and HLA-B alleles reportedly predicted accurately by TCR beta sequences. Later genetic work tied a missense DCLRE1C variant to beta-chain V and J trimming.

The PCR had 60 Vbeta and 13 Jbeta primers. Clones were read by immunoSEQ multiplex PCR, and TCRdb kept only the in-frame ones, dropping some. The profile shows approximately 100,000 clones, 10% of them singletons. This clone appeared many times. As yet, its antigen is unknown. The sequence was obtained from a man between 40 and 49 years old in good health and CMV-seropositive. J is TRBJ1-3 and V is TRBV5-1, with D unclear. Sequences were obtained from PBMCs. In DNA form, the CDR3 reads TGCGCCAGCAGCTTAACAACTGGAAACACCATATATTTT. It specifies CASSLTTGNTIYF.